Shown below are 17 T cell receptor beta chains from a single sample sequenced in a study of PD-1 blockade in classical Hodgkin lymphoma. Noted time point: newly diagnosed, previously untreated cHL patient sample. Thawed PBMCs yielded CD4+ T cells through magnetic negative selection. Sequencing used immunoSEQ multiplex PCR; TCRdb keeps in-frame clones, though not all of them. The data contain fewer than 3,500 clones, about four fifths of them singletons. Sequenced: CD4+ T cells from blood. The receptors stem from a human donor with classical Hodgkin lymphoma.

Only a few counts were recorded for this clone. The rearrangement joins TRBV5-1 to TRBJ2-5, with D hard to call. Germline assignment: CDR1 SGHRS and CDR2 YFSETQ. The CDR3 has 12 amino acids. V was clipped by 5 bases and J by 3 bases, with 8 bases between them. The CDR3 bases are TGCGCCAGCAGGTCGGAAGAAGAGACCCAGTACTTC. Translation: CASRSEEETQYF.

This chain uses TRBV10-1 with TRBJ2-3; 9 bases are shared with TRBD1. V lost 3 bases and J lost 3; bases outside the gene matches: 1. Germline CDR1 is WNHNN and CDR2 is SYGVQD (reference sequence). The CDR3 consists of 14 residues. The CDR3 nucleotides read TGCGCCAGCAGTGACGGGACAGGGACAGATACGCAGTATTTT. Translation: CASSDGTGTDTQYF.

This clone was recorded only once. The gene calls are TRBV6-5 and TRBJ1-1, with a weak D call TRBD1 (5 bases). The germline V and J ends were trimmed by 10 bases and 3 bases, with 15 bases remaining between them. CDR1 is MNHEY, CDR2 SVGAGI, per germline. The CDR3 extends over 13 amino acids. The CDR3 coding sequence is TGTGCCACCCGGGGCAGGTTGGACACTGAAGCTTTCTTT. Translating gives CATRGRLDTEAFF.

The table lists this clone with a few counts. This chain connects TRBV19 to TRBJ1-5; D unresolved. Per the germline V gene, CDR1 is LNHDA and CDR2 is SQIVND (reference sequence). V lost 4 bases and J 6 bases, leaving 10 bases between the germline ends. This CDR3 contains 13 residues. This CDR3 reads CASSNSHGQPQHF. The CDR3 bases are TGTGCCAGTAGTAATTCCCACGGTCAGCCCCAGCATTTT.

The rearrangement uses TRBV18 and TRBJ2-1; TRBD2 matches at 11 bases. The V and J ends lost 3 bases and 7 bases, in that order; junction bases with no gene match: 5. This CDR3 spans 15 amino acids. Germline CDR1 KGHSH, CDR2 LQKENI. The CDR3, as DNA: TGTGCCAGCTCACCCGCGAGACTAGCGGGAAATGAGCAGTTCTTC. This encodes CASSPARLAGNEQFF.

The CDR3 here is CASSEGRASYEQYF. CDR3 coding DNA: TGTGCCAGCAGTGAAGGCAGGGCCTCCTACGAGCAGTACTTC. V and J are TRBV2 and TRBJ2-7, with D tentatively TRBD1 (5 bases). The CDR3 consists of 14 residues. V was pared by 1 base and J by 0 bases, with 7 bases between. Germline lookup yields CDR1 SNHLY and CDR2 FYNNEI.

The count of this clone is one. V and J are TRBV25-1 and TRBJ2-5; D gene unclear. There are 15 residues in the CDR3. Trimming took off 0 bases at V and 2 bases at J, with 10 bases between the two ends. The V gene's germline CDR1 is MGHDK and CDR2 SYGVNS. The chain's CDR3 is CASSEYWQTQETQYF. CDR3 bases: TGTGCCAGCAGTGAATATTGGCAGACACAAGAGACCCAGTACTTC.

CDR3 sequence (DNA): TGCGCCAGCAGCTTGGGGACAGGGGGCACCGGGGAGCTGTTTTTT. This encodes CASSLGTGGTGELFF. This chain uses TRBV5-1 with TRBJ2-2; 10 positions agree with TRBD1. Germline loops: CDR1 SGHRS, CDR2 YFSETQ. The CDR3 has 15 amino acids. Trimming cost V 0 bases and J 4 bases; bases outside gene matches: 0.

In nucleotides, the CDR3 is TGTGCCAGCAGCAAAAGAGGGCTCGACGAGCAGTACTTC. It yields the protein CASSKRGLDEQYF. This chain uses TRBV7-6 with TRBJ2-7; TRBD2 is a possible D gene (5 bases). V dropped 5 bases and J dropped 5 bases, with 13 bases sitting between them. CDR3 length equals 13 residues. Germline V gives CDR1 SGHVS, CDR2 FNYEAQ.

V is TRBV18 and J is TRBJ2-1, with TRBD2 matching 13 bases. CDR3 length equals 17 residues. J was trimmed by 3 bases and V by 2 bases; bases with no gene match: 4. Germline CDR1 reads KGHSH; CDR2 reads LQKENI. The CDR3 DNA is TGTGCCAGCTCACCAGGGGGACTAGCGGGGATCTACAATGAGCAGTTCTTC. Its translation: CASSPGGLAGIYNEQFF.

The chain combines TRBV18 with TRBJ2-1, with D possibly matching TRBD1 (6 bases). The V and J ends lost 1 base and 6 bases respectively, with 10 bases between them. Germline CDR1 KGHSH, CDR2 LQKENI. This CDR3 is built from 14 residues. CDR3 region: CASSPLRGSNEQFF. DNA for the CDR3: TGTGCCAGCTCACCACTGAGGGGGTCCAATGAGCAGTTCTTC.

The V and J genes are TRBV5-5 and TRBJ2-1; D gene unclear. V lost 0 bases to trimming and J lost 6 bases, with 4 bases between them. Germline CDR1 SGHKS, CDR2 YYEKEE (reference sequence). The CDR3 totals 12 residues. The CDR3 DNA is TGTGCCAGCAGCTTGGAAAGCAATGAGCAGTTCTTC. As protein: CASSLESNEQFF.

The rearrangement uses TRBV6-5 and TRBJ2-3; 7 nucleotides match TRBD2. CDR3 length equals 13 residues. Germline CDR1 MNHEY, CDR2 SVGAGI. The ends lost 7 bases at V and 2 bases at J; junction bases unmatched: 3. The CDR3 reads CASTRGVTDTQYF. The CDR3 DNA is TGTGCCAGCACTCGGGGGGTCACAGATACGCAGTATTTT.

V gene TRBV18 combines with J gene TRBJ1-6, with D possibly matching TRBD1 (5 bases). The V gene lost 6 bases and the J gene lost 11 bases, with 14 bases spanning the gap. The germline V gene encodes CDR1 KGHSH and CDR2 LQKENI. This CDR3 is 13 amino acids long. The CDR3 protein is CASSPGGRAPLHF. In DNA, the CDR3 is TGTGCCAGCTCCCCGGGGGGAAGAGCACCCCTCCACTTT.

The chain combines TRBV2 with TRBJ1-1, with D perhaps TRBD1 (6 bases). Trimming removed 4 bases from V and 1 base from J, with 13 bases in between. Germline V lookup: CDR1 SNHLY, CDR2 FYNNEI. The CDR3 is 15 amino acids. CDR3 DNA sequence: TGTGCCAGCAGTGTCCTACGGGGACAGAACACTGAAGCTTTCTTT. This translates into CASSVLRGQNTEAFF.

The chain links TRBV5-4 to TRBJ2-5; D gene unclear. Germline CDR1 and CDR2: SGHNT and YYREEE (reference sequence). Trimming pared 1 base from V and 4 bases from J, leaving 14 bases between. The CDR3 sequence is 15 residues long. The CDR3 nucleotides read TGTGCCAGCAGCTTGAATTGGGCCACGAGAGAGACCCAGTACTTC. Its protein is CASSLNWATRETQYF.

The chain employs TRBV7-9 and TRBJ2-6, with a possible D match to TRBD1 (5 bases). The CDR3 runs to 17 residues. Germline lookup yields CDR1 SEHNR and CDR2 FQNEAQ (reference sequence). V gave up 6 bases and J gave up 2 bases, with 17 bases separating them. The CDR3 DNA follows: TGTGCCAGCAGTCCGATCCTTCCAGGGACTGGGGCCAACGTCCTGACTTTC. Translated: CASSPILPGTGANVLTF.